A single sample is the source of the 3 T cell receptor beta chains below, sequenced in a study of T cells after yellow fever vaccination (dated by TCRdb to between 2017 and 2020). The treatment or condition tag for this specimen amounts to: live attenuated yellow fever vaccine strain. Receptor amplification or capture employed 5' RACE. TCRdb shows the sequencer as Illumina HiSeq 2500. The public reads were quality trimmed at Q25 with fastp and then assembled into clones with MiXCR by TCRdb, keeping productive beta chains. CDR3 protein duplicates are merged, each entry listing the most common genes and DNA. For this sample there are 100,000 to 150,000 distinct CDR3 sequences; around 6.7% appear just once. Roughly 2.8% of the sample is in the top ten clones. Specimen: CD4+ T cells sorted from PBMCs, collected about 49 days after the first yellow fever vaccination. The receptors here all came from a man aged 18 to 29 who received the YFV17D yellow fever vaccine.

CDR3 in DNA: TGTGCCAGCAGCCAATCTAGGGGGCGGGCGGACACTGAAGCTTTCTTT. This codes for CASSQSRGRADTEAFF. The rearrangement joins TRBV28 to TRBJ1-1; TRBD1 matches at 7 bases. J lost 3 bases, V lost 6 bases, and 13 bases had no gene match. The CDR3 covers 16 residues. Germline V gene sequence: CDR1 MDHEN, CDR2 SYDVKM.

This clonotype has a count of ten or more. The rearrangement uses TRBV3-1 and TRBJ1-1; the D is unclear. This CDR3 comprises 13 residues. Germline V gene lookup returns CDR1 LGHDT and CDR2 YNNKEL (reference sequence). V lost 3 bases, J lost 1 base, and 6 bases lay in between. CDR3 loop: CASSHGPNTEAFF. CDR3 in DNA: TGTGCCAGCAGCCACGGTCCGAACACTGAAGCTTTCTTT.

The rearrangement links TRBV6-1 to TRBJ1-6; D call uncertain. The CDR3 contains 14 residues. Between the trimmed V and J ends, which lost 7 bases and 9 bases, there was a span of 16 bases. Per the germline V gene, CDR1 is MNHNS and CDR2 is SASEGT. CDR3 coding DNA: TGTGCCAGCACCTTCTCCCGGACTGGTTCACCCCTCCACTTT. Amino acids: CASTFSRTGSPLHF.